This T cell receptor beta chain is from a study of graft-versus-host responses after intestinal transplantation. Study summary: Isolated intestinal, liver-intestinal, or multivisceral transplants had been given to the recipients. Once they had received anti-thymocyte globulin induction, all recipients took tacrolimus and steroids for about 3 years.

Concerning this clone: The target antigen is unknown.

Sequencing used immunoSEQ multiplex PCR; TCRdb keeps in-frame clones, though not all of them. The sample has more than 90,000 clones; just under 95% are singletons. Sequencing used unstimulated CD8+ T cells sorted from spleen or lymph node cells, obtained before transplant. The origin of this receptor is a human donor who was the organ donor for an intestinal transplant.

The CDR3 sequence is CSVLRDEQYF. The CDR3 DNA reads as TGCAGCGTACTCAGGGACGAGCAGTACTTC. The chain links TRBV29-1 to TRBJ2-7; D is possibly TRBD1 (5 bases). CDR3 length: 10 residues. The V gene's germline CDR1 is SQVTM and CDR2 ANQGSEA. The ends were cut back, 6 bases at V and 5 bases at J, with 8 bases in the middle.